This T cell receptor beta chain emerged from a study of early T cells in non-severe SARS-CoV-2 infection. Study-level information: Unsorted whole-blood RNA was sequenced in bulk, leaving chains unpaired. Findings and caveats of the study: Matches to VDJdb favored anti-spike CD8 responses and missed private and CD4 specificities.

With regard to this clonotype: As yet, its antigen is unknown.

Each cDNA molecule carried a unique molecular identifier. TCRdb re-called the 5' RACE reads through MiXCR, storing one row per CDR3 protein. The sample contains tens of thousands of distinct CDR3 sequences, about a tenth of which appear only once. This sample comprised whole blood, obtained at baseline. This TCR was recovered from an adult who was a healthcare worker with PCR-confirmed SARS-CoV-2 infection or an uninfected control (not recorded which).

The CDR3 region has the DNA TGTGCCAGCAGCTTCCTACAGGGGGCAAAGGAATCACCCCTCCACTTT. Translated, it gives CASSFLQGAKESPLHF. The rearrangement joins TRBV7-2 to TRBJ1-6; 9 nucleotides align to TRBD1. The CDR3 loop spans 16 amino acids. Per germline, CDR1 SGHTA and CDR2 FQGNSA. Trimming cost V 3 bases and J 10 bases; bases outside gene matches: 10.